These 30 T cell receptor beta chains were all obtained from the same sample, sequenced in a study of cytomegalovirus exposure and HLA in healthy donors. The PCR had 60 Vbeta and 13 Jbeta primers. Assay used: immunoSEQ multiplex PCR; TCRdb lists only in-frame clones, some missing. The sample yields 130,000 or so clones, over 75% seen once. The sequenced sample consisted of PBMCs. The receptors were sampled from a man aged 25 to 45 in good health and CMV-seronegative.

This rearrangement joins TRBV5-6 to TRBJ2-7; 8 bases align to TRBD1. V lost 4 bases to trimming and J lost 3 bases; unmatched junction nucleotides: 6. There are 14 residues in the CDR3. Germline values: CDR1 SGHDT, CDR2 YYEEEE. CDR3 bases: TGTGCCAGCAGCCTCCGGACAGGGATCTACGAGCAGTACTTC. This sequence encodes CASSLRTGIYEQYF.

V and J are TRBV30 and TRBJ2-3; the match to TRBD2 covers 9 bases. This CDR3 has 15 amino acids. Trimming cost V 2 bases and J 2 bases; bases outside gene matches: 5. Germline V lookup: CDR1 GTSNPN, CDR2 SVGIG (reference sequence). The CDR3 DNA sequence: TGTGCCTGGAGTATGCCTAGCGGGAACACAGATACGCAGTATTTT. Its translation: CAWSMPSGNTDTQYF.

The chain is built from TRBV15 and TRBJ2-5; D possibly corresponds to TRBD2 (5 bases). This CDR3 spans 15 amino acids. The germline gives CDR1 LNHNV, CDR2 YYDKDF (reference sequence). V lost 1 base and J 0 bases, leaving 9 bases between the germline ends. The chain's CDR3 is CATSRAQRNQETQYF. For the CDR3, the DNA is TGTGCCACCAGCAGAGCTCAGCGGAACCAAGAGACCCAGTACTTC.

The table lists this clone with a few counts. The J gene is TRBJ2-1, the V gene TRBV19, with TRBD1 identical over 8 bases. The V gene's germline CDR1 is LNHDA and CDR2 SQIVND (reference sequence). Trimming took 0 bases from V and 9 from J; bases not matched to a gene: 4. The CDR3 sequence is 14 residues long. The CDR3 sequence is CASSIEDRGGEQFF. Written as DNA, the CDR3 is TGTGCCAGTAGTATAGAAGACAGGGGAGGTGAGCAGTTCTTC.

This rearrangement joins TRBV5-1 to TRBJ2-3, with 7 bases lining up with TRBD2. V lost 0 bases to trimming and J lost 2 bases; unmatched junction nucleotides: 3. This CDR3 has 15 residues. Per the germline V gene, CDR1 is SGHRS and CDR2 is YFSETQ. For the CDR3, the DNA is TGCGCCAGCAGCTTGGGCCTAGCGGACACAGATACGCAGTATTTT. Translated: CASSLGLADTDTQYF. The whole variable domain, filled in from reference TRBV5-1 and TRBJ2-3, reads KAGVTQTPRYLIKTRGQQVTLSCSPISGHRSVSWYQQTPGQGLQFLFEYFSETQRNKGNFPGRFSGRQFSNSRSEMNVSTLELGDSALYLCASSLGLADTDTQYFGPGTRLTVL.

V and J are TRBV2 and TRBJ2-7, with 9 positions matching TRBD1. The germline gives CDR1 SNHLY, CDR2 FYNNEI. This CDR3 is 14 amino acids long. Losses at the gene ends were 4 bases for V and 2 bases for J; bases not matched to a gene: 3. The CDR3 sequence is CASSVGQGAYEQYF. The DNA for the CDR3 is TGTGCCAGCAGTGTGGGACAGGGAGCCTACGAGCAGTACTTC.

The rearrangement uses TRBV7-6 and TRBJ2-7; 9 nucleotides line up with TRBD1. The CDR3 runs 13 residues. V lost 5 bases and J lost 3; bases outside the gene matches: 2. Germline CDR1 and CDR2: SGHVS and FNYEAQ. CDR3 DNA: TGTGCCAGCAGCCGGGGACAGGGCTACGAGCAGTACTTC. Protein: CASSRGQGYEQYF.

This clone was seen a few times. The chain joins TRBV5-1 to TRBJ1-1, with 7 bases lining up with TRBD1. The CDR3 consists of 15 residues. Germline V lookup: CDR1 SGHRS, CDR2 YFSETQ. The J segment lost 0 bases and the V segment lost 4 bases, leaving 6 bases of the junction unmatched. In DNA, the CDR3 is TGCGCCAGCAGCCTAGGGGGCCTCATGAACACTGAAGCTTTCTTT. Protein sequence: CASSLGGLMNTEAFF.

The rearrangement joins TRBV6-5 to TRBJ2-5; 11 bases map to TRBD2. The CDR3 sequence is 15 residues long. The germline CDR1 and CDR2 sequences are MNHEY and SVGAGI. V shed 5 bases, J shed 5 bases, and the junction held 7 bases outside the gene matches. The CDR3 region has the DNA TGTGCCAGCAGTCCCGGACTAGCGGGCGGGGAGACCCAGTACTTC. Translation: CASSPGLAGGETQYF.

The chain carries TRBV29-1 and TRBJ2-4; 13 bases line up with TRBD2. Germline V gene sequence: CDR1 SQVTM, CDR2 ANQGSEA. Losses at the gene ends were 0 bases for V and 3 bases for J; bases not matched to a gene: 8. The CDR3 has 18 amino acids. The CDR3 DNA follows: TGCAGCGTTGAAGATACTAGCGGGGGGGCTTATAACAAAAACATTCAGTACTTC. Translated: CSVEDTSGGAYNKNIQYF.

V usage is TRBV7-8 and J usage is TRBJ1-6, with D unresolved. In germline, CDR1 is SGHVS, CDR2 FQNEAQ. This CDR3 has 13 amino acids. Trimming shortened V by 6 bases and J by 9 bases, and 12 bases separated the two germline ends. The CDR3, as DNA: TGTGCCAGCAGAACAGATCAGTTTTCACCCCTCCACTTT. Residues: CASRTDQFSPLHF.

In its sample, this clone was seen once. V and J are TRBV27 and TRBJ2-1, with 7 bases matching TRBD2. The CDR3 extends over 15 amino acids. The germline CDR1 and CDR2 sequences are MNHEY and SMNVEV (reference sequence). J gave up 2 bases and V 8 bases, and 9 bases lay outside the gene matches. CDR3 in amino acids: CASGLGGNTYNEQFF. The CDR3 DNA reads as TGTGCCAGCGGGTTGGGGGGGAACACCTACAATGAGCAGTTCTTC.

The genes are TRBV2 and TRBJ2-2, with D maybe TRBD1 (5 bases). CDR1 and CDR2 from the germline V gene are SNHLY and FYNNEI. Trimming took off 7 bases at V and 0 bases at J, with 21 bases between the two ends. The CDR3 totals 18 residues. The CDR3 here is CASTLRTFMGTNTGELFF. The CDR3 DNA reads TGTGCCAGCACCTTGCGGACATTTATGGGGACGAACACCGGGGAGCTGTTTTTT.

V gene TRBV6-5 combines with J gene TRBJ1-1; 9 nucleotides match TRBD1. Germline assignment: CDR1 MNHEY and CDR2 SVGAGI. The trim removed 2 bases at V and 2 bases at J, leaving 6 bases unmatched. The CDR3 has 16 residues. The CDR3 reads CASSYGTGLGNTEAFF. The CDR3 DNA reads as TGTGCCAGCAGTTACGGGACAGGGTTAGGAAACACTGAAGCTTTCTTT.

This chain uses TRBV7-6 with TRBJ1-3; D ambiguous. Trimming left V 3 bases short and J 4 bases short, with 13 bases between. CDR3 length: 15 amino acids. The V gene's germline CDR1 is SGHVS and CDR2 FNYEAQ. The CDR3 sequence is CASSFGSGSGNTIYF. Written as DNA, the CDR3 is TGTGCCAGCAGCTTTGGATCGGGTTCGGGAAACACCATATATTTT.

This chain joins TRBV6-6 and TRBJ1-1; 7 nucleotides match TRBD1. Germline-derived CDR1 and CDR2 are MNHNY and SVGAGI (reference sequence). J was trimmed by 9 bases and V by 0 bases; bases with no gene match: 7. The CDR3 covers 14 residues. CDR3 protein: CASSYSGQGGKAFF. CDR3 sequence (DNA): TGTGCCAGCAGTTACTCGGGCCAGGGGGGAAAAGCTTTCTTT.

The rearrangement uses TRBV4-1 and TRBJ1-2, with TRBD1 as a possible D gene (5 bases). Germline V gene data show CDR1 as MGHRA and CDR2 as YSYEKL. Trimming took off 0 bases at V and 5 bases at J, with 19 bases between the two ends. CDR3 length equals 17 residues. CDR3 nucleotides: TGCGCCAGCAGCCAAGATCAGGTAGTGTGGGGCCCTTATGGCTACACCTTC. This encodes CASSQDQVVWGPYGYTF.

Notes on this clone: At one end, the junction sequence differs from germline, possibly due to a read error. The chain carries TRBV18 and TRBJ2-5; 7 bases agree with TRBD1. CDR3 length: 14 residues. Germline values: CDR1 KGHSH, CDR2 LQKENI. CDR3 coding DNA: TGTGCCAACTCACCAGAGACAGGGACGGGGACCCAGTACTTC. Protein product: CANSPETGTGTQYF.

In nucleotides, the CDR3 is TGTGCCAGCAGCTTATCAGGTCAGGGGGACTATGGCTACACCTTC. Translating it yields CASSLSGQGDYGYTF. The chain couples TRBV7-2 to TRBJ1-2; 7 positions match TRBD1. From germline, CDR1 is SGHTA and CDR2 FQGNSA. After removal of 2 bases from V and 3 bases from J, the junction contained 6 bases not matched to a gene. The CDR3 has 15 residues.

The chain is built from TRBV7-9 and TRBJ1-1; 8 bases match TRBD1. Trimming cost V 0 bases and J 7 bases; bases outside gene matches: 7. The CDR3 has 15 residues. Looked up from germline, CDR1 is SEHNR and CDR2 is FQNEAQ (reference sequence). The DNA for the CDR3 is TGTGCCAGCAGCTTAGCGCCCAGGGGGCGAGGTGAAGCTTTCTTT. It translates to CASSLAPRGRGEAFF. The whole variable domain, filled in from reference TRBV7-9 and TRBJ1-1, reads DTGVSQNPRHKITKRGQNVTFRCDPISEHNRLYWYRQTLGQGPEFLTYFQNEAQLEKSRLLSDRFSAERPKGSFSTLEIQRTEQGDSAMYLCASSLAPRGRGEAFFGQGTRLTVV.

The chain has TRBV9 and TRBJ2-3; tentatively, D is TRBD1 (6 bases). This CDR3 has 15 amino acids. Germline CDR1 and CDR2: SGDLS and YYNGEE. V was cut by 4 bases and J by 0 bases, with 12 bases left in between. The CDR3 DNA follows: TGTGCCAGCAGCTCAGGACAGCCAAGCACAGATACGCAGTATTTT. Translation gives CASSSGQPSTDTQYF.

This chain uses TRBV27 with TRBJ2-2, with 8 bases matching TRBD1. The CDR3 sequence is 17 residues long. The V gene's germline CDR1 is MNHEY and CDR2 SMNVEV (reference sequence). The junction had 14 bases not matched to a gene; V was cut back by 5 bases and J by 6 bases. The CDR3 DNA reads TGTGCCAGCAGTCGACGTATGGGGACAGGCGGACCCGGGGAGCTGTTTTTT. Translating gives CASSRRMGTGGPGELFF.

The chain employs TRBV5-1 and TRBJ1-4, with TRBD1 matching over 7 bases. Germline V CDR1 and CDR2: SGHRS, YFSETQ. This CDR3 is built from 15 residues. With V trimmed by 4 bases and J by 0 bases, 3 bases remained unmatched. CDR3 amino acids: CASSLGTATNEKLFF. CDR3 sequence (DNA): TGCGCCAGCAGCCTTGGGACAGCAACTAATGAAAAACTGTTTTTT.

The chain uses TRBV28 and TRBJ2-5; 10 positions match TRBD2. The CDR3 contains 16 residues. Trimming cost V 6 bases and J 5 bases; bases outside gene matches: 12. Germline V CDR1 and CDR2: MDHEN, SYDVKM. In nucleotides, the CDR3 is TGTGCCAGCAGCAGTTGGCTAGCGGGAGTCAGCGAGACCCAGTACTTC. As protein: CASSSWLAGVSETQYF.

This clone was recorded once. CDR3 coding DNA: TGTGCCAGCAGCTTAGGATGGAGTGGGGCCAACGTCCTGACTTTC. It yields the protein CASSLGWSGANVLTF. The rearrangement links TRBV7-2 to TRBJ2-6; D gene uncertain. The V and J ends lost 1 base and 3 bases respectively, with 7 bases between them. This CDR3 is 15 amino acids long. Germline CDR1 SGHTA, CDR2 FQGNSA.

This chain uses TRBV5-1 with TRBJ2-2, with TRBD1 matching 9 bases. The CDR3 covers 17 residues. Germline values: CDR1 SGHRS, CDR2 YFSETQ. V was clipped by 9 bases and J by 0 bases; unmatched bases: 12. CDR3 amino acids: CATAIGRQGANTGELFF. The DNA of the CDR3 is TGCGCCACCGCTATAGGCAGACAGGGGGCGAACACCGGGGAGCTGTTTTTT. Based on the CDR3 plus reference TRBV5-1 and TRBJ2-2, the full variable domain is KAGVTQTPRYLIKTRGQQVTLSCSPISGHRSVSWYQQTPGQGLQFLFEYFSETQRNKGNFPGRFSGRQFSNSRSEMNVSTLELGDSALYLCATAIGRQGANTGELFFGEGSRLTVL.

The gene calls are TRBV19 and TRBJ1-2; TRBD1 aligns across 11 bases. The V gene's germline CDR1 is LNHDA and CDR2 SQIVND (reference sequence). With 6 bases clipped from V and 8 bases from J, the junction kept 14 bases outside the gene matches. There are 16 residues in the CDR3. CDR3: CASSTLVGQGAPGYTF. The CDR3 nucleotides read TGTGCCAGTAGCACCCTTGTCGGACAGGGGGCTCCCGGCTACACCTTC.

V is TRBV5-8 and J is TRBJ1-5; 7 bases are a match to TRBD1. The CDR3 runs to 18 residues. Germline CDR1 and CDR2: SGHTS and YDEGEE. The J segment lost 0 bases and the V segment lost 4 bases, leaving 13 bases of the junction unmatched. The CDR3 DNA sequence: TGTGCCAGCAGCGGAGGGGACAGCCAACAATATAGCAATCAGCCCCAGCATTTT. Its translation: CASSGGDSQQYSNQPQHF.

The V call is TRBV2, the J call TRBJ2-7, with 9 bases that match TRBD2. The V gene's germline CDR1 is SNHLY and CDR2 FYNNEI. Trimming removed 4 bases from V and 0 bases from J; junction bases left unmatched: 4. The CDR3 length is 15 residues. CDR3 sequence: CASSGIAGDSYEQYF. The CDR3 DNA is TGTGCCAGCAGTGGCATAGCGGGAGACTCCTACGAGCAGTACTTC.

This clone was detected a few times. Here the CDR3 DNA reads TGCGCCAGCAGTGGTATCAGAATCTACGAGCAGTACTTC. Its translation: CASSGIRIYEQYF. This chain connects TRBV10-1 to TRBJ2-7, with D uncertain. This CDR3 is 13 amino acids long. The ends were cut back, 4 bases at V and 3 bases at J, with 10 bases in the middle. CDR1 and CDR2 from the germline V gene are WNHNN and SYGVQD (reference sequence).